This TCR beta chain was retrieved from a study of OX40 agonist ivuxolimab in advanced cancers. Method: immunoSEQ multiplex PCR; TCRdb's copy keeps in-frame clones and lacks some. The sample carries roughly 64,000 clones, 87% recorded once. This clone has only a few counts. The receptor was isolated from an adult with an advanced solid tumor such as melanoma, head and neck, liver or kidney cancer. The sequenced sample was CD4+ or CD8+ T cells sorted from blood, obtained in a trial of the OX40 agonist ivuxolimab.

The CDR3 spells CASSVSRASGNTIYF. The CDR3 region has the DNA TGTGCCAGCAGTGTGTCCAGGGCCTCTGGAAACACCATATATTTT. The chain couples TRBV6-1 to TRBJ1-3, with a weak D call TRBD1 (5 bases). Per germline, CDR1 MNHNS and CDR2 SASEGT. Trimming took off 4 bases at V and 0 bases at J, with 10 bases between the two ends. CDR3 length equals 15 residues.